Presented here are 16 T cell receptor beta chains from one specimen sequenced in a study of human T cells and chemical hapten exposure (dated by TCRdb to the early 2020s). The time point label, as the study defines it: healthy volunteer bleed at 6 weeks. Unfractionated whole blood was collected in Tempus Blood RNA tubes, and total RNA was extracted from that blood. The library was built by means of RACE. The sequencing machine was a NextSeq 500. TCRdb reanalyzed the raw reads on its own, using fastp at Q25 for trimming and MiXCR for clone calling, and kept in-frame beta chains. Every CDR3 protein is listed once, alongside the most common genes and DNA of its rows. Recorded for this sample are approximately 81,000 distinct CDR3 sequences; over 6.5% of them occurred a single time. The ten top clones hold less than 2% of the sample. Source material: whole blood. These receptor sequences come from a male donor in good health. Some clones in this sample may be carry-over from other donors' samples.

The chain uses TRBV11-2 and TRBJ2-7; maybe TRBD2 (6 bases). Germline CDR1 SGHAT, CDR2 FQNNGV. Trimming stripped 8 bases from V and 3 bases from J, with 14 bases between. The length of the CDR3 is 13 residues. CDR3 DNA: TGTGCCAGCTTCCCCAATAGCGGCTACGAGCAGTACTTC. Translating it yields CASFPNSGYEQYF.

This clonotype showed up many times. The chain employs TRBV3-1 and TRBJ2-7; D possibly matches TRBD1 or TRBD2 (5 bases each). This CDR3 is built from 18 residues. CDR1 and CDR2 (germline): LGHDT, YNNKEL (reference sequence). The V and J ends lost 4 bases and 0 bases respectively, with 22 bases between them. CDR3: CASSLLYYRDGSSYEQYF. In nucleotides, the CDR3 is TGTGCCAGCAGCCTACTATACTACCGGGACGGAAGCTCCTACGAGCAGTACTTC.

A few counts support this clonotype. V is TRBV10-3 and J is TRBJ1-4; D call uncertain. V lost 4 bases to trimming and J lost 6 bases, with 9 bases between them. CDR1 ENHRY and CDR2 SYGVKD come from the germline V gene. The CDR3 has 13 residues. CDR3 sequence (DNA): TGTGCCATCAGTGGCCGGCGGGATGAAAAACTGTTTTTT. It yields the protein CAISGRRDEKLFF.

Regarding this clonotype: Sequence at one end of the junction differs from germline and may be a read error. This chain connects TRBV5-5 to TRBJ1-5; D not certain. Germline V lookup: CDR1 SGHKS, CDR2 YYEKEE (reference sequence). The CDR3 is made up of 14 amino acids. The CDR3, as DNA: TGTGCCAGCAGTCGCCTCCCCGGCAAACAGCCCCAGCATTTT. It yields the protein CASSRLPGKQPQHF.

This clonotype was observed many times. This chain joins TRBV7-9 and TRBJ1-3, with unresolved D. The V gene's germline CDR1 is SEHNR and CDR2 FQNEAQ (reference sequence). V was clipped by 6 bases and J by 0 bases, with 9 bases between them. The CDR3 length is 14 residues. CDR3 nucleotides: TGTGCCAGCAGGACGCGGAGCTCTGGAAACACCATATATTTT. This sequence encodes CASRTRSSGNTIYF.

This clonotype was counted only a few times. The chain uses TRBV11-2 and TRBJ2-7, with D tentatively TRBD2 (5 bases). V lost 4 bases and J lost 5, with 9 bases in between. The CDR3 totals 12 residues. CDR1 is SGHAT, CDR2 FQNNGV, per germline. This CDR3 reads CASSYGEDEQYF. The CDR3 DNA sequence: TGTGCCAGCAGCTACGGGGAAGACGAGCAGTACTTC.

This clonotype was picked up a small number of times. The chain links TRBV7-2 to TRBJ1-6; a weak D match, TRBD1 (6 bases). This CDR3 spans 14 amino acids. The V end was cut by 5 bases, the J end by 11 bases, with 16 bases between. The germline gives CDR1 SGHTA, CDR2 FQGNSA. CDR3 coding DNA: TGTGCCAGCAGCACACAAACCCAGGGGCCACCCCTCCACTTT. Amino acid sequence: CASSTQTQGPPLHF. The full variable domain, with the rest looked up from reference TRBV7-2 and TRBJ1-6, is GAGVSQSPSNKVTEKGKDVELRCDPISGHTALYWYRQSLGQGLEFLIYFQGNSAPDKSGLPSDRFSAERTGGSVSTLTIQRTQQEDSAVYLCASSTQTQGPPLHFGNGTRLTVT.

The V call is TRBV4-1, the J call TRBJ2-2; 9 bases line up with TRBD2. Germline CDR1 reads MGHRA; CDR2 reads YSYEKL. The CDR3 covers 16 residues. The trim removed 3 bases at V and 4 bases at J, leaving 6 bases unmatched. CDR3 protein: CASSQGGLASTGELFF. The DNA of the CDR3 is TGCGCCAGCAGCCAGGGAGGACTAGCGAGCACCGGGGAGCTGTTTTTT.

This rearrangement joins TRBV18 to TRBJ2-2; weak D call: TRBD1 (5 bases). This CDR3 comprises 14 residues. V gave up 0 bases and J gave up 3 bases, with 5 bases separating them. Germline V gene data show CDR1 as KGHSH and CDR2 as LQKENI. CDR3 region: CASSPPGHTGELFF. CDR3 coding DNA: TGTGCCAGCTCACCACCGGGGCACACCGGGGAGCTGTTTTTT. Together with reference TRBV18 and TRBJ2-2, the CDR3 gives the full variable domain: NAGVMQNPRHLVRRRGQEARLRCSPMKGHSHVYWYRQLPEEGLKFMVYLQKENIIDESGMPKERFSAEFPKEGPSILRIQQVVRGDSAAYFCASSPPGHTGELFFGEGSRLTVL.

This clonotype has more than one count but fewer than ten. The chain couples TRBV14 to TRBJ2-4, with D perhaps matching TRBD1 (5 bases). The CDR3 has 15 residues. Per germline, CDR1 SGHDN and CDR2 FVKESK. Trimming took 1 base from V and 8 from J, leaving 15 bases between them. The CDR3 loop is CASSQAVDSRDIQYF. The CDR3 nucleotides are TGTGCCAGCAGCCAAGCCGTAGACAGTCGGGACATTCAGTACTTC.

The chain is built from TRBV7-9 and TRBJ1-5, with TRBD1 matching over 9 bases. There are 17 residues in the CDR3. Germline trimming cut 5 bases from V and 1 base from J; bases unmatched to any gene: 9. Germline-derived CDR1 and CDR2 are SEHNR and FQNEAQ (reference sequence). The CDR3 spells CASSPGGGTGSNQPQHF. The CDR3, as DNA: TGTGCCAGCAGCCCAGGGGGGGGGACAGGGAGCAATCAGCCCCAGCATTTT.

This clonotype was observed at least ten times. The chain links TRBV5-1 to TRBJ1-4, with 7 bases lining up with TRBD1. There are 13 residues in the CDR3. Germline V gene sequence: CDR1 SGHRS, CDR2 YFSETQ. The V segment lost 2 bases and the J segment 12 bases; nucleotides outside the gene matches: 7. In DNA form, the CDR3 reads TGCGCCAGCAGCTTAGACAGGGCTGCGGAACTGTTTTTT. This gives the protein CASSLDRAAELFF.

CDR3 residues: CASSFVVLEAFF. In DNA, the CDR3 is TGTGCCAGCAGTTTCGTTGTATTAGAAGCTTTCTTT. The chain combines TRBV12-3 or TRBV12-4 with TRBJ1-1, with unresolved D. Trimming took 3 bases from V and 8 from J, leaving 10 bases between them. The CDR3 loop spans 12 amino acids.

In its sample, this clonotype was seen a few times. The chain recombines TRBV6-5 with TRBJ2-3, with a weak D call TRBD1 (5 bases). There are 13 residues in the CDR3. Trimming removed 5 bases from V and 3 bases from J, with 9 bases in between. Germline lookup yields CDR1 MNHEY and CDR2 SVGAGI. The chain's CDR3 is CASSGARTDTQYF. CDR3 nucleotide sequence: TGTGCCAGCAGTGGGGCTAGAACAGATACGCAGTATTTT.

This clonotype showed up just a few times. The genes are TRBV2 and TRBJ1-2; the match to TRBD1 covers 7 bases. The CDR3 runs to 13 residues. Germline V gene sequence: CDR1 SNHLY, CDR2 FYNNEI. The V gene end was trimmed by 10 bases and the J gene end by 0 bases; junction bases not matched to a gene: 5. The CDR3 protein is CATVGQANYGYTF. The CDR3 DNA follows: TGTGCCACCGTTGGACAGGCTAACTATGGCTACACCTTC.

In its sample, this clonotype was seen many times. The chain carries TRBV4-2 and TRBJ2-3; 8 bases are shared with TRBD1. Trimming took 1 base from V and 0 from J; bases not matched to a gene: 3. CDR1 is LGHNA and CDR2 is YNFKEQ in the germline V gene. The length of the CDR3 is 16 residues. The CDR3 DNA is TGTGCCAGCAGCCAAGGGCAGGGGGCCAGCACAGATACGCAGTATTTT. This gives the protein CASSQGQGASTDTQYF.